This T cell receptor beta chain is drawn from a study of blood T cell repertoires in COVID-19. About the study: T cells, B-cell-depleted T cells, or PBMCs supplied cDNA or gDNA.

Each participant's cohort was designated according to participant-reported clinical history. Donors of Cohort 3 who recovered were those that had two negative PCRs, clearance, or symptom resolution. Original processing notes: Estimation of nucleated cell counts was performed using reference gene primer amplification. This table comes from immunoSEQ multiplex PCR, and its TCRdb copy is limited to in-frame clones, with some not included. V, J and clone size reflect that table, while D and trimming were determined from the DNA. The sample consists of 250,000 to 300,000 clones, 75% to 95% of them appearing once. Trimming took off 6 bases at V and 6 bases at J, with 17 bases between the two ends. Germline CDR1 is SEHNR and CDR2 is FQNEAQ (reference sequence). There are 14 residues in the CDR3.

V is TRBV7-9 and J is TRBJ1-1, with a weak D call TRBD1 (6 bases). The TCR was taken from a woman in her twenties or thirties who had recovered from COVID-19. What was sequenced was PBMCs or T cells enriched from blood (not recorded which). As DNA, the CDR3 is TGTGCCAGCAGTATAGGGGGGGTAAAGGCTGAAGCTTTCTTT. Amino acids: CASSIGGVKAEAFF.